This T cell receptor beta chain is drawn from a study of post-analysis software for immune sequencing data. Germline V gene data show CDR1 as MNHEY and CDR2 as SVGAGI. V lost 5 bases and J lost 7; bases outside the gene matches: 6. CDR3 length: 15 residues. Unique molecular identifiers tagged the TCR beta cDNA libraries. Between about 1 and 10 million T cells gave rise to roughly 0.5 million cDNA molecules. TCRdb redid the calling of the PCR reads with MiXCR, one entry per CDR3 protein. The data contain approximately 770,000 distinct CDR3 sequences, under 60% of them singletons. General observations from the study: Compared with controls, patients had more of five TRBV segments, including TRBV5-6, TRBV5-1 and TRBV20-1. Significantly decreased normalized Chao1 diversity was recorded for multiple sclerosis patients relative to controls. Strong same-batch co-clustering of samples appeared with F measure clustering.

Turning to this clonotype: Its specificity is unknown.

The TCR sequence derives from a girl between 10 and 17 years old with multiple sclerosis. The specimen was blood. The chain uses TRBV6-5 and TRBJ2-1; 12 bases are shared with TRBD2. CDR3 sequence: CASSLGLAGMNEQFF. In DNA form, the CDR3 reads TGTGCCAGCAGTCTCGGACTAGCGGGAATGAATGAGCAGTTCTTC.